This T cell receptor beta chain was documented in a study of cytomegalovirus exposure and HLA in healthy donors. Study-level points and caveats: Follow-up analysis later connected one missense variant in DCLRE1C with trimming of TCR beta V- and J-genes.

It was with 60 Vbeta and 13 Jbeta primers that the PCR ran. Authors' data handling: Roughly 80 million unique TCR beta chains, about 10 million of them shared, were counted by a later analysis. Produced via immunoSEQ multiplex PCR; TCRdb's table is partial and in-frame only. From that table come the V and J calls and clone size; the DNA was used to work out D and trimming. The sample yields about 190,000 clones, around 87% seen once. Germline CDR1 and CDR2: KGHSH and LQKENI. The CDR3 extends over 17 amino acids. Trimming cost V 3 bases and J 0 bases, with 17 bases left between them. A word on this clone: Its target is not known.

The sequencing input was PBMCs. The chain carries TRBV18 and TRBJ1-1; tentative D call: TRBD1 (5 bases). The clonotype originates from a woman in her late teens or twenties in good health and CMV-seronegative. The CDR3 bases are TGTGCCAGCTCACCTCCGGGCACAGGACCAATGAACACTGAAGCTTTCTTT. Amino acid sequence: CASSPPGTGPMNTEAFF.